This T cell receptor (beta chain) emerged from a study of CD8 T cells in Susac syndrome. The CDR3 has 18 residues. Germline CDR1 is SEHNR and CDR2 is FQNEAQ (reference sequence). Between the trimmed V and J ends, which lost 0 bases and 2 bases, there was a span of 20 bases. Random hexamers served to reverse transcribe roughly 0.5 to 1 ug RNA. Amplification of TCR beta CDR3 across 54 Vbeta and 13 Jbeta was performed with immunoSEQ multiplex PCR. TCRdb itself ran the immunoSEQ multiplex PCR reads through MiXCR, one entry per CDR3 protein. The table has 300,000 to 350,000 distinct CDR3 sequences, roughly 94% seen once; the top ten hold over 0.05%. In blood CD8+ and CD4+ T cells, TCR beta underwent sequencing. The multiple sclerosis controls comprised treatment-naive patients whose relapsing-remitting disease was stable or active.

The chain combines TRBV7-9 with TRBJ2-7; D might be TRBD1 (5 bases). The source of this sequence is a human donor with multiple sclerosis. Sequencing was done on a sample of CD4+ T cells from PBMCs. This chain's CDR3 is CASSLAVRVTVQPYEQYF. CDR3 coding DNA: TGTGCCAGCAGCTTAGCCGTCCGGGTGACAGTCCAACCCTACGAGCAGTACTTC.